The source of this TCR beta chain is a study of radiotherapy plus CTLA-4 blockade in lung cancer. Study-wide context: Of the patients, around 17% showed objective responses and around 32% attained disease control.

Lung cancer patients with chemo-refractory metastatic non-small-cell disease were given focal radiation plus CTLA-4 blockade with ipilimumab. A word on this clone: What it recognizes is unknown.

With 4 bases clipped from V and 6 bases from J, the junction kept 5 bases outside the gene matches. Germline V gives CDR1 MGHRA, CDR2 YSYEKL. The CDR3 has 13 residues. Sequencing used immunoSEQ multiplex PCR; TCRdb keeps in-frame clones, though not all of them. Among 85,000 to 100,000 clones listed, approximately 86% were seen once. Points from the study as a whole: In blood, TCR clones derived from the tumor expanded after radiotherapy plus ipilimumab. Response, reportedly, was best predicted by interferon-beta along with early blood T cell clone dynamics.

The chain uses TRBV4-1 and TRBJ2-7; TRBD2 aligns across 8 bases. This specimen was peripheral blood, taken from a patient treated with radiotherapy plus ipilimumab. This clonotype originated in a human donor with non-small cell lung cancer that progressed on radiotherapy plus ipilimumab. The CDR3 spells CASSLSGRSEQYF. The CDR3 DNA reads TGCGCCAGCAGCCTGAGCGGGAGAAGCGAGCAGTACTTC.